This TCR beta chain is drawn from a study of a mutant IDH1 vaccine in newly diagnosed glioma (dated by TCRdb to 2020 to 2023). A note on the overall study: Of the 30 or so patients who were treated, around 62% were male and approximately 40% were female, and the mean age was roughly 40 years. Prior to enrollment, standard therapy consisting of radiotherapy alone, temozolomide alone, or radiochemotherapy with temozolomide had been administered to patients, with the combination being received by most patients. Peripheral blood was drawn at six visits: V03 (baseline), V05, V07, V10, V12 and V13. Longitudinal TCRB deep sequencing was done for 25 treated patients, wherever samples were available for exploratory analyses. The investigation overall reported the following: PBMC samples for TCRB deep sequencing were selected based on availability. Changes in the top peripheral T cell clonotypes picked up by TCRB sequencing did not appear to be linked to pseudoprogression. According to the authors, sample limitations meant that analyses of patient blood samples could not be reproduced. Vaccine-induced immune responses across multiple MHC alleles were detected in 90% to 95% of patients.

The time point label, as the study defines it: baseline, week 1 (first vaccination visit). This specimen's treatment or condition label, per the study, means: pre-vaccination baseline after standard-of-care therapy. All donors had newly diagnosed IDH1-mutant astrocytomas of WHO grade 3 or 4 that showed loss of nuclear ATRX. The samples were drawn from NOA16, a multicentre, single-arm, open-label phase I trial in Germany that tested a mutant IDH1 peptide vaccine in humans for the first time. Blood drawn at visit V03 was used as the baseline sample for immunogenicity testing. The DNeasy Blood and Tissue Kit was used to extract genomic DNA from EDTA blood for TCRB sequencing. The method behind the library was the immunoSEQ multiplex PCR assay. Rearranged TCR beta chain sequences were amplified with the hsTCRB Kit following the manufacturer's protocol. Sequencing of TCRB libraries was carried out on an Illumina MiSeq. Processing in the source paper ran as follows. The proprietary platform of the kit vendor was used for demultiplexing, trimming and gene mapping. What TCRdb holds here is the immuneACCESS table cut down to in-frame rearrangements. Part of the clones is not present; checked against another copy, under half of the missing clones reflect an unresolved V gene, and the others are unexplained. V, J and clone size reflect that table, while D and trimming were determined from the DNA. The sample records around 64,000 clones, around 88% of which are singletons. Roughly 4.4% of the sample belongs to the ten largest clones.

A remark on this clone: Its antigen is currently not known. No qualities accompany the bases; no much larger clone lies one base away.

The source is a woman between 18 and 29 years old with glioma. Some clones in this sample may be carry-over from other donors' samples. This specimen was peripheral blood mononuclear cells (PBMCs), taken from a glioma patient treated with radiotherapy, temozolomide or both.

The DNA reads as follows: TGCGCCAGCAGCCAAGATTTGAGTAGGACTGAAGCTTTCTTT. Its protein reads: CASSQDLSRTEAFF. This receptor chain uses TRBV4-3 and TRBJ1-1; no D gene is confidently identified. Looking up the germline V gene yields CDR1 LGHNA and CDR2 YSLEER. Including cysteine and phenylalanine, the CDR3 has 14 amino acids. The CDR3 DNA has 42 bases and is translated from base 1. A distance of 10 bases separates the germline ends of V and J, which lose 0 bases and 5 bases respectively.